Given below is one T cell receptor beta chain in context. What it recognizes is unknown. These data come from a study of T cell clonotyping in hematopoietic cell transplantation. Study-wide results and limits: Pathologically expanded recipient clonotypes increased progressively from day 30 to day 180 as diversity fell. Without cell sorting, CD4 versus CD8 contributions remain unresolved.

Repertoires were generated with immunoSEQ multiplex PCR, while TCRdb's copy carries only in-frame clones and drops some. The sample includes some 5,000 clones, under 90% of them seen just once. The V gene's germline CDR1 is SGHRS and CDR2 YFSETQ. V was pared by 1 base and J by 2 bases, with 19 bases between. There are 17 residues in the CDR3. The material was peripheral blood mononuclear cells, obtained 100 days after allogeneic stem cell transplant. The sequence was obtained from a male patient aged 70 to 79 who had an allogeneic stem cell transplant from an unrelated donor, so T cells may come from the graft donor. Some clones in this sample may be carry-over from other donors' samples. This chain uses TRBV5-1 with TRBJ2-7; maybe TRBD1 (5 bases). In nucleotides, the CDR3 is TGCGCCAGCAGCTTGTCGGCGACGGACACCAAAACCTACGAGCAGTACTTC. Protein: CASSLSATDTKTYEQYF.